The clone carrying this TCR beta chain was recorded a few times. Its antigen is still unknown. This sample stems from a study of cytomegalovirus exposure and HLA in healthy donors. General study findings and limits: For TCR beta chains, V- and J-gene trimming was later linked to a missense DCLRE1C variant. Likely technical artifact: a cluster of highly shared sequence variants.

V trimming: 3 bases; J trimming: 0 bases; junction bases outside the gene matches: 8. CDR3 size: 17 residues. CDR1 and CDR2 from the germline V gene are SGHDN and FVKESK. It was with 60 Vbeta and 13 Jbeta primers that the PCR ran. Produced via immunoSEQ multiplex PCR; TCRdb's table is partial and in-frame only. The sample yields roughly 110,000 clones, roughly 76% seen once. The TCR was taken from a woman between 50 and 59 years old in good health and CMV-seropositive. Sequencing was done on a sample of PBMCs. The V and J genes are TRBV14 and TRBJ1-3, with TRBD1 matching over 7 bases. The CDR3 DNA is TGTGCCAGCAGCCAGGACAGGTCTACCCTCTCTGGAAACACCATATATTTT. Translation: CASSQDRSTLSGNTIYF.